This T cell receptor beta chain was captured in a study of T cells in Graves' hyperthyroidism and ophthalmopathy. General study points: Expanded thyroid clonotypes (above 0.001) were mostly also found in blood.

As for this clonotype: The antigen is undetermined.

TCR beta CDR3 region amplification was performed from RNA transcripts. First-round RT-PCR targeting the TCR CDR3 was performed with the HTBI primer set. One entry per CDR3 protein results from TCRdb running MiXCR on the multiplex PCR reads. The data show hundreds of thousands of distinct CDR3 sequences, 11% to 15% seen once. The CDR3 is 11 residues long. Deletions cut 2 bases from V and 10 bases from J, with 6 bases between. Germline V gene sequence: CDR1 MGHDK, CDR2 SYGVNS. The chain is built from TRBV25-1 and TRBJ2-1; D is uncertain. This receptor was taken from a young woman with Graves' hyperthyroidism. What was sequenced was blood. CDR3 in amino acids: CASSEVSEQFF. Written as DNA, the CDR3 is TGTGCCAGCAGTGAAGTCAGCGAGCAGTTCTTC.